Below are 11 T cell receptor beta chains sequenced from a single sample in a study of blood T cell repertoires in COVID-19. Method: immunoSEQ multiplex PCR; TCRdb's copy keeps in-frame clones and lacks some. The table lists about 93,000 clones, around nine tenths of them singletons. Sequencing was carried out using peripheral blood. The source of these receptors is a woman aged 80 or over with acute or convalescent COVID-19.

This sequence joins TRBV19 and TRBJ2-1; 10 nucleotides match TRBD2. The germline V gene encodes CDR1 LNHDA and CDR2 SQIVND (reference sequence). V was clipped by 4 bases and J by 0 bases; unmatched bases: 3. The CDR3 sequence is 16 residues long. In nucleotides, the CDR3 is TGTGCCAGTAGTACCAAGCGGGGGGGCTCCTACAATGAGCAGTTCTTC. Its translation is CASSTKRGGSYNEQFF.

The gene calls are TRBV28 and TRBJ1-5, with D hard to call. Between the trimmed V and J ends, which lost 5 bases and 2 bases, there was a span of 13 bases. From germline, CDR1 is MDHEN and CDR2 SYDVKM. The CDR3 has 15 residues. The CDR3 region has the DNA TGTGCCAGCAGTGTCCAGGTCTCCCGCAATCAGCCCCAGCATTTT. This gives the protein CASSVQVSRNQPQHF.

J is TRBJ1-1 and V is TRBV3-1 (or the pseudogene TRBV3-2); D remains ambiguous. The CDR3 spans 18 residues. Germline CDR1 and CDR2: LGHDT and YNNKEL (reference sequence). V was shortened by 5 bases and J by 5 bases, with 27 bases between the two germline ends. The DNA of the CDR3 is TGTGCCAGCAGCTACAGACCGGCAGTCTCACCTTCGGGGACTGAAGCTTTCTTT. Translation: CASSYRPAVSPSGTEAFF.

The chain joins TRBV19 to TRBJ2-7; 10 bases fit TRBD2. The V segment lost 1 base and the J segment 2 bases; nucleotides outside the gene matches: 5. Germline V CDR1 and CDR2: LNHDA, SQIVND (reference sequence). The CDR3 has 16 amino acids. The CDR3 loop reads CASSIVASGGPYEQYF. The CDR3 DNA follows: TGTGCCAGTAGTATAGTAGCTAGCGGGGGACCCTACGAGCAGTACTTC.

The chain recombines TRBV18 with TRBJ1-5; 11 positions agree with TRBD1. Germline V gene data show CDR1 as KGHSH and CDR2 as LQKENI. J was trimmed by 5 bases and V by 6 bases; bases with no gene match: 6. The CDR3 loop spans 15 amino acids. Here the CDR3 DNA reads TGTGCCAGCTCTCCAGGGACAGGGGGGGATCAGCCCCAGCATTTT. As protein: CASSPGTGGDQPQHF.

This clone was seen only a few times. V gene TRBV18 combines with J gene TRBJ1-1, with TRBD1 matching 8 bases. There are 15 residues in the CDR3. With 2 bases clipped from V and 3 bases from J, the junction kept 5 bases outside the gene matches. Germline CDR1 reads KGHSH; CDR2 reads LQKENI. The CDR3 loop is CASSPAGGRYTEAFF. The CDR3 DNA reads TGTGCCAGCTCACCAGCAGGGGGCAGGTACACTGAAGCTTTCTTT.

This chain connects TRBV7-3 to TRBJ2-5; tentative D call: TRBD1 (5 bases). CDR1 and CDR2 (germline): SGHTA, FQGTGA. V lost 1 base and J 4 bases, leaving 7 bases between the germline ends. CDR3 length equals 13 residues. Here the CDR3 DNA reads TGTGCCAGCAGCTTAAGTACAGGAGAGACCCAGTACTTC. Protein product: CASSLSTGETQYF.

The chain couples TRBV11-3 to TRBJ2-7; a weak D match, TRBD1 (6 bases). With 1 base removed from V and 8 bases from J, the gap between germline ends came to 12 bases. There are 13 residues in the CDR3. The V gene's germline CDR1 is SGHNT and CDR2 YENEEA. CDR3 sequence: CASSLGAGDQQYF. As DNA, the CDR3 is TGTGCCAGCAGCTTAGGGGCAGGGGACCAGCAGTACTTC.

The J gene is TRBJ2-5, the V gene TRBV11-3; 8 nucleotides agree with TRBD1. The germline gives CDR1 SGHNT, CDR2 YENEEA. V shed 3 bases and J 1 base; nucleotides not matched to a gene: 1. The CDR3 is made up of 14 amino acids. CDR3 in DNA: TGTGCCAGCAGCTTCGGACAGGGCCAAGAGACCCAGTACTTC. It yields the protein CASSFGQGQETQYF.

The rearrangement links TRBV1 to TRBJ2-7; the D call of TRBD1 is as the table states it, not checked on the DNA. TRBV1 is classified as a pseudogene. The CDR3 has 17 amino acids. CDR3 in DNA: TGCACCAGCAGCCAAGACAGCCGGGACAGGGGTTCCTACGAGCAGTACTTC. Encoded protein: CTSSQDSRDRGSYEQYF.

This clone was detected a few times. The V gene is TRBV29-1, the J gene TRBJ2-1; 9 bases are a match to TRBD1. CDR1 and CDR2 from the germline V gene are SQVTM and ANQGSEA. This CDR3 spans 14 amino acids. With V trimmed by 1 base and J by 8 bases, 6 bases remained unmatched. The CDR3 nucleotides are TGCAGCGTTGAAGGAGAAGACAGGGGGGATGAGCAGTTCTTC. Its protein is CSVEGEDRGDEQFF.